A single sample gave rise to the 25 T cell receptor beta chains below, sequenced in a study of T cell responses to AZD1222 COVID-19 vaccine. Sequenced by immunoSEQ multiplex PCR; TCRdb stores in-frame clones only, minus some. The table has roughly 120,000 clones, about 90% seen once. Here the sequenced sample was peripheral blood, taken on day 0 of MenACWY control vaccination. These receptor sequences come from an adult in good health.

The chain employs TRBV28 and TRBJ2-7; D ambiguous. This CDR3 is 11 amino acids long. Trimming cost V 8 bases and J 7 bases, with 12 bases left between them. Germline V gene lookup returns CDR1 MDHEN and CDR2 SYDVKM. The CDR3 spells CASVERGEQYF. Written as DNA, the CDR3 is TGTGCCAGCGTTGAGCGTGGGGAGCAGTACTTC.

V is TRBV9 and J is TRBJ2-1; D may be TRBD2 (6 bases). The length of the CDR3 is 15 residues. Trimming removed 3 bases at V and 2 bases at J, with 12 bases between. Germline V gene lookup returns CDR1 SGDLS and CDR2 YYNGEE. CDR3 nucleotides: TGTGCCAGCAGCGGGCGGGACTCCCCCTACAATGAGCAGTTCTTC. Translating it yields CASSGRDSPYNEQFF.

This clone was recorded only once. The chain has TRBV7-2 and TRBJ1-6; D gene uncertain. The CDR3 covers 14 residues. V was pared by 1 base and J by 7 bases, with 8 bases between. From germline, CDR1 is SGHTA and CDR2 FQGNSA. Here the CDR3 reads CASSLVGKNSPLHF. The CDR3 DNA is TGTGCCAGCAGCTTAGTCGGAAAGAATTCACCCCTCCACTTT.

The V gene is TRBV5-6, the J gene TRBJ2-2; weak D call: TRBD1 (6 bases). The length of the CDR3 is 14 residues. The ends were cut back, 5 bases at V and 4 bases at J, with 12 bases in the middle. Germline V gene lookup returns CDR1 SGHDT and CDR2 YYEEEE. The CDR3 reads CASSGGRVTGELFF. The CDR3 nucleotides read TGTGCCAGCAGTGGGGGCAGGGTCACCGGGGAGCTGTTTTTT.

This chain links TRBV30 with TRBJ1-1; tentatively, D is TRBD1 (5 bases). CDR1 and CDR2 (germline): GTSNPN, SVGIG (reference sequence). The CDR3 totals 12 residues. V lost 5 bases to trimming and J lost 8 bases, with 15 bases between them. Here the CDR3 reads CAWDIRGLEAFF. CDR3 nucleotides: TGTGCCTGGGACATTCGGGGCTTAGAAGCTTTCTTT.

V usage is TRBV7-2 and J usage is TRBJ1-4; no clear D gene. The CDR3 runs 14 residues. Trimming stripped 3 bases from V and 2 bases from J, with 7 bases between. Germline CDR1 and CDR2: SGHTA and FQGNSA. In nucleotides, the CDR3 is TGTGCCAGCAGCTTGGCGGGGACTAATGAAAAACTGTTTTTT. It codes for CASSLAGTNEKLFF. Filled out from reference TRBV7-2 and TRBJ1-4, the complete variable domain reads GAGVSQSPSNKVTEKGKDVELRCDPISGHTALYWYRQSLGQGLEFLIYFQGNSAPDKSGLPSDRFSAERTGGSVSTLTIQRTQQEDSAVYLCASSLAGTNEKLFFGSGTQLSVL.

The chain recombines TRBV2 with TRBJ1-4; maybe TRBD1 (5 bases). CDR1 and CDR2 (germline): SNHLY, FYNNEI. This CDR3 spans 11 amino acids. CDR3 nucleotide sequence: TGTGTGACCAGCACAGGTGAAAAACTGTTTTTT. Encoded protein: CVTSTGEKLFF.

J is TRBJ1-2 and V is TRBV7-8; D is unresolved. This CDR3 is built from 15 residues. V dropped 6 bases and J dropped 5 bases, with 19 bases sitting between them. The germline V gene has CDR1 SGHVS and CDR2 FQNEAQ. CDR3 region: CASSPARVRGYGYTF. The DNA for the CDR3 is TGTGCCAGCAGTCCCGCGAGGGTCCGCGGTTATGGCTACACCTTC.

The sample holds one count of this clone. V usage is TRBV5-1 and J usage is TRBJ2-5; D possibly corresponds to TRBD2 (5 bases). The V end lost 5 bases, the J end lost 5 bases, and 16 bases lay between the germline ends. In germline, CDR1 is SGHRS, CDR2 YFSETQ. This CDR3 has 14 amino acids. CDR3 DNA sequence: TGCGCCAGCAGGGAGGCTCTAGCTGGGGAGACCCAGTACTTC. This gives the protein CASREALAGETQYF.

V usage is TRBV7-9 and J usage is TRBJ2-2; D is uncertain. Looked up from germline, CDR1 is SEHNR and CDR2 is FQNEAQ (reference sequence). The length of the CDR3 is 14 residues. Trimming shortened V by 5 bases and J by 7 bases, and 14 bases separated the two germline ends. The CDR3 bases are TGTGCCAGCAGCCAACAGACCGGTTACGGGGAGCTGTTTTTT. Its protein product is CASSQQTGYGELFF.

The rearrangement uses TRBV3-1 (or the pseudogene TRBV3-2) and TRBJ1-4; tentatively, D is TRBD1 (5 bases). Germline CDR1 is LGHDT and CDR2 is YNNKEL (reference sequence). The CDR3 runs 14 residues. The ends were cut back, 2 bases at V and 13 bases at J, with 17 bases in the middle. For the CDR3, the DNA is TGTGCCAGCAGCCAAACGCAGTTGATGGGGGGACTGTTTTTT. Translated, it gives CASSQTQLMGGLFF.

The chain employs TRBV6-2 or TRBV6-3 and TRBJ1-2; perhaps TRBD1 as D (6 bases). V dropped 6 bases and J dropped 6 bases, with 11 bases sitting between them. Germline V gene lookup returns CDR1 MNHEY and CDR2 SVGEGT. This CDR3 comprises 12 residues. The CDR3 DNA sequence: TGTGCCAGCAGCGGGGACACTGATGGCTACACCTTC. Its protein is CASSGDTDGYTF.

V is TRBV7-2 and J is TRBJ2-1; D may be TRBD2 (5 bases). The V and J ends lost 1 base and 0 bases respectively, with 13 bases between them. Germline values: CDR1 SGHTA, CDR2 FQGNSA. This CDR3 has 17 residues. The CDR3: CASSLVEGALSYNEQFF. The CDR3 nucleotides are TGTGCCAGCAGCTTAGTAGAGGGAGCCCTCTCCTACAATGAGCAGTTCTTC.

This sequence joins TRBV5-6 and TRBJ1-3; 7 bases line up with TRBD1. The CDR3 sequence is 15 residues long. The ends lost 4 bases at V and 0 bases at J; junction bases unmatched: 4. Per germline, CDR1 SGHDT and CDR2 YYEEEE. The CDR3 here is CASSPGGDSGNTIYF. The CDR3 bases are TGTGCCAGCAGCCCAGGGGGAGACTCTGGAAACACCATATATTTT.

The rearrangement joins TRBV4-2 to TRBJ2-3; D is perhaps TRBD2 (5 bases). The germline V gene has CDR1 LGHNA and CDR2 YNFKEQ. The CDR3 is 15 residues long. The V gene lost 2 bases and the J gene lost 0 bases, with 9 bases spanning the gap. CDR3: CASSQLEASTDTQYF. The CDR3 coding sequence is TGTGCCAGCAGCCAATTGGAGGCCAGCACAGATACGCAGTATTTT.

The chain has TRBV27 and TRBJ2-6; no firm D call. V lost 4 bases and J 0 bases, leaving 1 base between the germline ends. Germline CDR1 and CDR2: MNHEY and SMNVEV (reference sequence). The CDR3 length is 13 residues. The CDR3 DNA is TGTGCCAGCAGTTACTCTGGGGCCAACGTCCTGACTTTC. Its translation: CASSYSGANVLTF.

The rearrangement joins TRBV7-6 to TRBJ2-7, with 8 bases fitting TRBD2. Trimming cost V 5 bases and J 3 bases; bases outside gene matches: 6. Germline values: CDR1 SGHVS, CDR2 FNYEAQ. CDR3 length: 14 amino acids. CDR3 bases: TGTGCCAGCAGCCCAAAGCGGGGGAGCTACGAGCAGTACTTC. Protein sequence: CASSPKRGSYEQYF.

The genes are TRBV5-5 and TRBJ1-1; D is unresolved. Trimming removed 1 base at V and 0 bases at J, with 7 bases between. Germline V gene data show CDR1 as SGHKS and CDR2 as YYEKEE (reference sequence). CDR3 length: 14 residues. CDR3 residues: CASSLFFMNTEAFF. The CDR3, as DNA: TGTGCCAGCAGCTTGTTTTTCATGAACACTGAAGCTTTCTTT.

The chain links TRBV3-1 (or the pseudogene TRBV3-2) to TRBJ2-3; possible D gene TRBD1, 5 bases. The length of the CDR3 is 15 residues. V was shortened by 5 bases and J by 3 bases, with 15 bases between the two germline ends. Germline V gene data show CDR1 as LGHDT and CDR2 as YNNKEL (reference sequence). The CDR3 here is CASSDQGLVTDTQYF. CDR3 sequence (DNA): TGTGCCAGCAGCGACCAGGGATTAGTTACAGATACGCAGTATTTT.

The rearrangement joins TRBV6-5 to TRBJ1-2; D perhaps matches TRBD1 (5 bases). V was cut by 5 bases and J by 1 base, with 14 bases left in between. Germline V gene sequence: CDR1 MNHEY, CDR2 SVGAGI. The CDR3 runs 15 residues. CDR3 nucleotides: TGTGCCAGCAGTAACACGGGGGGAGGTAACTATGGCTACACCTTC. It specifies CASSNTGGGNYGYTF.

The chain couples TRBV4-1 to TRBJ1-5; perhaps TRBD1 as D (6 bases). The germline V and J ends were trimmed by 4 bases and 4 bases, with 17 bases remaining between them. The CDR3 consists of 16 residues. Germline CDR1 MGHRA, CDR2 YSYEKL. The CDR3 region is CASSPQLVGQNQPQHF. CDR3 in DNA: TGCGCCAGCAGCCCCCAACTGGTTGGACAGAATCAGCCCCAGCATTTT.

This chain links TRBV6-4 with TRBJ2-2, with 7 bases matching TRBD1. With 2 bases clipped from V and 5 bases from J, the junction kept 11 bases outside the gene matches. Per the germline V gene, CDR1 is MRHNA and CDR2 is SNTAGT. CDR3 length: 17 amino acids. The CDR3 nucleotides are TGTGCCAGCAGTGACCCCGCGACAGGGACGGAGACCGGGGAGCTGTTTTTT. This sequence encodes CASSDPATGTETGELFF.

The chain joins TRBV4-2 to TRBJ2-2; D may be TRBD1 (5 bases). The CDR3 length is 14 residues. Germline-derived CDR1 and CDR2 are LGHNA and YNFKEQ. Trimming pared 6 bases from V and 6 bases from J, leaving 14 bases between. The CDR3 DNA follows: TGTGCCAGCAGTGGGGCTCTGAGGCCCGGGGAGCTGTTTTTT. This sequence encodes CASSGALRPGELFF.

The chain recombines TRBV7-9 with TRBJ2-1; 9 bases line up with TRBD1. After removal of 4 bases from V and 4 bases from J, the junction contained 5 bases not matched to a gene. Germline V CDR1 and CDR2: SEHNR, FQNEAQ (reference sequence). CDR3 size: 15 residues. Here the CDR3 reads CASSSGQGWYNEQFF. CDR3 in DNA: TGTGCCAGCAGCTCAGGACAGGGGTGGTACAATGAGCAGTTCTTC.

CDR3 nucleotides: TGTGCCATCAGTGAGAATGGAGACCAGCATGAAAAACTGTTTTTT. Translating it yields CAISENGDQHEKLFF. V usage is TRBV10-3 and J usage is TRBJ1-4; D is unclear. Germline V gives CDR1 ENHRY, CDR2 SYGVKD. The CDR3 extends over 15 amino acids. V gave up 2 bases and J gave up 6 bases, with 13 bases separating them.